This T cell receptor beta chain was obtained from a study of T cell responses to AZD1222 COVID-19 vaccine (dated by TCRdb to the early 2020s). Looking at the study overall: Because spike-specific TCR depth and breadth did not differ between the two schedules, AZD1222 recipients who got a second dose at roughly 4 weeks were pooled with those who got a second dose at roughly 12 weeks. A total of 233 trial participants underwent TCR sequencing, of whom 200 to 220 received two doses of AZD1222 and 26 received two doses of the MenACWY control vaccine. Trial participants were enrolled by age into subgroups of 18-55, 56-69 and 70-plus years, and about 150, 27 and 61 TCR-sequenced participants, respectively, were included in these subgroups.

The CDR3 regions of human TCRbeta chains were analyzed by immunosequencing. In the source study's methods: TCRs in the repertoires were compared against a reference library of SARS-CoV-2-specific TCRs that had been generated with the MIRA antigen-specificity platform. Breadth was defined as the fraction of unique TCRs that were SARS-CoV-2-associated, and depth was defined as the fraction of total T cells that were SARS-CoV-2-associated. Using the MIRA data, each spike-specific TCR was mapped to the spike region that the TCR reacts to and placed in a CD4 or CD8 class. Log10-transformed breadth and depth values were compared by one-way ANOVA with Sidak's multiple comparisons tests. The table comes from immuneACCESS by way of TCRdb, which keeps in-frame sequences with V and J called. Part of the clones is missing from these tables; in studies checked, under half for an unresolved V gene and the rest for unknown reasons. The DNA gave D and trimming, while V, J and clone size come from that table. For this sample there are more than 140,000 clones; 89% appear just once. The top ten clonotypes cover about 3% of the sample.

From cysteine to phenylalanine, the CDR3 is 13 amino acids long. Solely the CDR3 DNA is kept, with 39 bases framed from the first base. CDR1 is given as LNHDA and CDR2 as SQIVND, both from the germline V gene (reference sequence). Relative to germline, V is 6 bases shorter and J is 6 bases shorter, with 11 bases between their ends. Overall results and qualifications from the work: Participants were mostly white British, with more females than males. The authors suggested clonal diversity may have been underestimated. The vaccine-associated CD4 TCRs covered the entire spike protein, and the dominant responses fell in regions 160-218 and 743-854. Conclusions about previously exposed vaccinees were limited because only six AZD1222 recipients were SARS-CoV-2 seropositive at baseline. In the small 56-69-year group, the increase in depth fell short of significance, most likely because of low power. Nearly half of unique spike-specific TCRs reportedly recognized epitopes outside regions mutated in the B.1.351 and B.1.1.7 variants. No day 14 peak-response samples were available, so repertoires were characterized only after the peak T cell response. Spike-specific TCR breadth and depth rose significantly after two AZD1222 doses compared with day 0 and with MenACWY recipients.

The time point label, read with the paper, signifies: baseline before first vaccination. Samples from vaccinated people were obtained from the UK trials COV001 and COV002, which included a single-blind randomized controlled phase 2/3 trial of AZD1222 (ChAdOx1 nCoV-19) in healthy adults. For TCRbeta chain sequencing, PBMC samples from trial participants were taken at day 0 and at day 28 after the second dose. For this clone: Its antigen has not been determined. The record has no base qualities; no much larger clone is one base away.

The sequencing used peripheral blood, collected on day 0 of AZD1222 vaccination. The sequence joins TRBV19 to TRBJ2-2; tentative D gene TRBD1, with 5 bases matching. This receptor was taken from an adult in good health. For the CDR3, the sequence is CASSQGWSGELFF. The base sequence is TGTGCCAGTAGCCAGGGATGGTCCGGGGAGCTGTTTTTT. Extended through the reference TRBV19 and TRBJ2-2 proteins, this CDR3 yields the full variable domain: DGGITQSPKYLFRKEGQNVTLSCEQNLNHDAMYWYRQDPGQGLRLIYYSQIVNDFQKGDIAEGYSVSREKKESFPLTVTSAQKNPTAFYLCASSQGWSGELFFGEGSRLTVL.